This T cell receptor beta chain was retrieved from a study of blood T cell repertoires in COVID-19. Overall study: Samples of COVID-19 (acute and convalescent) were obtained from the United States, Italy and Spain. T cells, B-cell-depleted T cells, or PBMCs provided the cDNA or gDNA that served as material.

How the authors handled the data: Nucleated cell number was recorded as an estimate derived from reference gene primer amplification. Sequencing used immunoSEQ multiplex PCR; TCRdb keeps in-frame clones, though not all of them. Clonal size and the V and J genes are those of that table, whereas D and trimming came from the DNA. The table has about 140,000 clones, approximately 78% seen once. This CDR3 comprises 17 residues. V was pared by 3 bases and J by 3 bases, with 11 bases of the junction left unmatched. Germline V gene data show CDR1 as SNHLY and CDR2 as FYNNEI. The source is a woman older than 75 with acute or convalescent COVID-19. The source material was peripheral blood. The chain has TRBV2 and TRBJ1-3, with 7 bases matching TRBD1. CDR3 sequence reads: CASSEPKQGTGGNTIYF. In DNA form, the CDR3 reads TGTGCCAGCAGTGAGCCGAAACAGGGGACGGGTGGAAACACCATATATTTT.